This T cell receptor beta chain is drawn from a study of cytomegalovirus exposure and HLA in healthy donors. The table lists this clone with a few counts. This CDR3 is built from 15 residues. Trimming shortened V by 4 bases and J by 0 bases, and 13 bases separated the two germline ends. The germline V gene encodes CDR1 SGHRS and CDR2 YFSETQ. 60 Vbeta and 13 Jbeta primers were used in PCR. The protocol was immunoSEQ multiplex PCR, while the TCRdb copy is restricted to in-frame clones and leaves out a portion. The sample shows 130,000 or so clones, 6.5% to 9.5% of them seen only once. Sequenced: PBMCs. The chain couples TRBV5-1 to TRBJ1-1, with D perhaps matching TRBD1 (5 bases). This clonotype originated in a man aged 35 to 55 in good health and CMV-seronegative. CDR3 sequence (DNA): TGCGCCAGCAGCCCCCCAGGGTCCATGAACACTGAAGCTTTCTTT. This gives the protein CASSPPGSMNTEAFF.